This TCR beta chain stems from a study of control samples from healthy donors and cancer patients. The V end lost 4 bases, the J end lost 0 bases, and 10 bases lay between the germline ends. This CDR3 has 15 amino acids. Germline values: CDR1 SGHRS, CDR2 YFSETQ. Produced via immunoSEQ multiplex PCR; TCRdb's table is partial and in-frame only. This sample has some 210,000 clones; about 89% occur once, and the top ten carry approximately 1.8%. The receptor was derived from a man in his thirties or forties in good health. The specimen sequenced was blood. The chain couples TRBV5-1 to TRBJ2-2, with D possibly matching TRBD2 (6 bases). CDR3 sequence reads: CASSQGLSNTGELFF. Here the CDR3 DNA reads TGCGCCAGCAGCCAAGGACTATCGAACACCGGGGAGCTGTTTTTT.